The 27 T cell receptor beta chains below all came from one sample that was sequenced in a study of blood T cell repertoires in COVID-19. Some clones are missing from TCRdb's copy, which holds only in-frame ones; the method was immunoSEQ multiplex PCR. Among roughly 87,000 clones listed, about two thirds were seen once. The sequenced sample consisted of peripheral blood. The receptors shown here come from an elderly woman with acute or convalescent COVID-19.

CDR3 sequence: CSVGQGGNYGYTF. DNA for the CDR3: TGCAGCGTTGGTCAGGGCGGTAACTATGGCTACACCTTC. This chain links TRBV29-1 with TRBJ1-2; a possible D gene is TRBD1 (5 bases). Trimming took 4 bases from V and 1 from J, leaving 10 bases between them. Germline V gene sequence: CDR1 SQVTM, CDR2 ANQGSEA. The CDR3 has 13 amino acids.

This chain links TRBV28 with TRBJ1-2; a weak D match, TRBD1 (6 bases). There are 13 residues in the CDR3. The V gene lost 4 bases and the J gene lost 8 bases, with 14 bases spanning the gap. Germline loops: CDR1 MDHEN, CDR2 SYDVKM. The CDR3 spells CASSSQGTGGYTF. CDR3 coding DNA: TGTGCCAGCAGTTCACAGGGTACTGGAGGCTACACCTTC.

CDR3 sequence: CAWGTSGGNTQYF. CDR3 sequence (DNA): TGTGCCTGGGGGACTAGCGGGGGGAATACGCAGTATTTT. The genes are TRBV30 and TRBJ2-3, with 15 bases lining up with TRBD2. There are 13 residues in the CDR3. Germline assignment: CDR1 GTSNPN and CDR2 SVGIG (reference sequence). V shed 5 bases, J shed 7 bases, and the junction held 1 base outside the gene matches.

This rearrangement joins TRBV4-2 to TRBJ2-5; 11 nucleotides align to TRBD2. Germline V CDR1 and CDR2: LGHNA, YNFKEQ. V lost 4 bases, J lost 5 bases, and 12 bases stayed unmatched. CDR3 length: 17 residues. The CDR3 loop is CASSPTSGGRLGETQYF. The CDR3 DNA is TGTGCCAGCAGCCCAACTAGCGGGGGTCGCCTCGGGGAGACCCAGTACTTC.

V is TRBV29-1 and J is TRBJ2-5; 8 bases are shared with TRBD2. The CDR3 runs to 12 residues. CDR1 and CDR2 (germline): SQVTM, ANQGSEA. With V trimmed by 7 bases and J by 3 bases, 4 bases remained unmatched. The CDR3 protein is CSAERGKETQYF. CDR3 DNA sequence: TGCAGCGCCGAGCGGGGGAAAGAGACCCAGTACTTC.

The rearrangement uses TRBV5-4 and TRBJ2-1; 8 bases match TRBD2. This CDR3 region has 16 residues. V shed 3 bases and J 6 bases; nucleotides not matched to a gene: 11. CDR1 is SGHNT and CDR2 is YYREEE in the germline V gene (reference sequence). The CDR3 DNA sequence: TGTGCCAGCAGCTCGTTCCCGGGGGGGCCAGTCAATGAGCAGTTCTTC. Translation: CASSSFPGGPVNEQFF. The full variable domain, with the rest looked up from reference TRBV5-4 and TRBJ2-1, is ETGVTQSPTHLIKTRGQQVTLRCSSQSGHNTVSWYQQALGQGPQFIFQYYREEENGRGNFPPRFSGLQFPNYSSELNVNALELDDSALYLCASSSFPGGPVNEQFFGPGTRLTVL.

This clone is termed medium-sized. The V and J genes are TRBV6-1 and TRBJ1-5; D remains unclear. V lost 1 base and J 8 bases, leaving 9 bases between the germline ends. This CDR3 has 13 amino acids. Germline loops: CDR1 MNHNS, CDR2 SASEGT. The CDR3 DNA follows: TGTGCCAGCAGTGAAGAAAGGAGGGAGCCCCAGCATTTT. This gives the protein CASSEERREPQHF.

The chain uses TRBV12-3 or TRBV12-4 and TRBJ1-5; D remains ambiguous. The CDR3 runs 12 residues. V was trimmed by 6 bases and J by 1 base, leaving 4 bases between them. The CDR3, as DNA: TGTGCCAGCAGCTTCAGCAATCAGCCCCAGCATTTT. It encodes CASSFSNQPQHF.

The chain uses TRBV6-6 and TRBJ2-7, with D maybe TRBD1 (6 bases). The CDR3 consists of 15 residues. With 7 bases removed from V and 0 bases from J, the gap between germline ends came to 16 bases. Germline-derived CDR1 and CDR2 are MNHNY and SVGAGI (reference sequence). CDR3 sequence (DNA): TGTGCCAGCACTCTAACCGGACAGCCCTCCTACGAGCAGTACTTC. Translated, it gives CASTLTGQPSYEQYF.

The rearrangement joins TRBV7-9 to TRBJ1-2, with D maybe TRBD1 (5 bases). CDR3 length: 16 residues. V was pared by 4 bases and J by 5 bases, with 20 bases between. CDR1 and CDR2 from the germline V gene are SEHNR and FQNEAQ (reference sequence). CDR3 DNA: TGTGCCAGCAGCTCCGTTTCGGGAGGGGATAGGTATGGCTACACCTTC. This encodes CASSSVSGGDRYGYTF.

The gene calls are TRBV7-2 and TRBJ1-1; D gene uncertain. The CDR3 extends over 18 amino acids. The germline V and J ends were trimmed by 5 bases and 3 bases, with 25 bases remaining between them. Germline CDR1 SGHTA, CDR2 FQGNSA. This CDR3 reads CASSPKEVVGLMHTEAFF. CDR3 coding DNA: TGTGCCAGCAGCCCAAAAGAGGTGGTTGGACTTATGCACACTGAAGCTTTCTTT.

The genes are TRBV6-2 or TRBV6-3 and TRBJ1-6; TRBD1 agrees at 9 bases. The V and J ends lost 6 bases and 6 bases, in that order; junction bases with no gene match: 6. CDR1 is MNHEY, CDR2 SVGEGT, per germline. The CDR3 is 15 amino acids. CDR3 protein: CASSRSGQGNSPLHF. For the CDR3, the DNA is TGTGCCAGCAGCAGATCGGGACAGGGTAATTCACCCCTCCACTTT.

The J gene is TRBJ2-3, the V gene TRBV9; TRBD2 matches 9 bases. The germline gives CDR1 SGDLS, CDR2 YYNGEE. The trim removed 0 bases at V and 5 bases at J, leaving 4 bases unmatched. The length of the CDR3 is 15 residues. CDR3 nucleotides: TGTGCCAGCAGCGTAGGGACTAGCGTGGAAGATACGCAGTATTTT. This codes for CASSVGTSVEDTQYF.

This clone has a single count. This rearrangement joins TRBV19 to TRBJ2-1; TRBD2 is a possible D gene (5 bases). Trimming removed 1 base from V and 1 base from J, with 14 bases in between. The CDR3 covers 17 residues. CDR1 is LNHDA, CDR2 SQIVND, per germline (reference sequence). The CDR3, as DNA: TGTGCCAGTAGTATAGGGGCGGGTAGGGTTTCCTACAATGAGCAGTTCTTC. Amino acids: CASSIGAGRVSYNEQFF.

The V gene is TRBV2, the J gene TRBJ1-1; TRBD1 matches 11 bases. Germline V lookup: CDR1 SNHLY, CDR2 FYNNEI. V shed 6 bases, J shed 4 bases, and the junction held 10 bases outside the gene matches. The CDR3 totals 16 residues. The CDR3 region has the DNA TGTGCCAGCAGGTCCGGGACAGGGGGAAGTACCACTGAAGCTTTCTTT. Its translation is CASRSGTGGSTTEAFF.

The chain couples TRBV30 to TRBJ1-6, with D possibly TRBD1 on 5 matching bases. This CDR3 region has 18 residues. Germline V CDR1 and CDR2: GTSNPN, SVGIG (reference sequence). Trimming left V 2 bases short and J 5 bases short, with 22 bases between. The CDR3 region has the DNA TGTGCCTGGAGTCCACGACACAGGTATGGGTCGGATAATTCACCCCTCCACTTT. Translation: CAWSPRHRYGSDNSPLHF.

This clone was counted once. The chain joins TRBV7-9 to TRBJ1-4; TRBD1 matches 8 bases. The V segment lost 5 bases and the J segment 8 bases; nucleotides outside the gene matches: 7. The CDR3 spans 14 residues. In germline, CDR1 is SEHNR, CDR2 FQNEAQ (reference sequence). In DNA form, the CDR3 reads TGTGCCAGCAGCCCCGACAGGGGTGGCGAAAAACTGTTTTTT. Amino acid sequence: CASSPDRGGEKLFF.

The rearrangement uses TRBV6-5 and TRBJ1-2; D is uncertain. This CDR3 has 13 amino acids. Germline CDR1 and CDR2: MNHEY and SVGAGI. V lost 7 bases to trimming and J lost 8 bases, with 17 bases between them. The CDR3 nucleotides are TGTGCCAGCAACCGTCGGGGTTCGGAGGGCTACACCTTC. Translated, it gives CASNRRGSEGYTF.

The chain links TRBV5-6 to TRBJ2-5; D gene unclear. Germline V lookup: CDR1 SGHDT, CDR2 YYEEEE. The CDR3 totals 12 residues. Trimming pared 2 bases from V and 5 bases from J, leaving 7 bases between. The CDR3 loop reads CASSFPEETQYF. As DNA, the CDR3 is TGTGCCAGCAGCTTCCCGGAGGAGACCCAGTACTTC. Based on the CDR3 plus reference TRBV5-6 and TRBJ2-5, the full variable domain is DAGVTQSPTHLIKTRGQQVTLRCSPKSGHDTVSWYQQALGQGPQFIFQYYEEEERQRGNFPDRFSGHQFPNYSSELNVNALLLGDSALYLCASSFPEETQYFGPGTRLLVL.

The chain joins TRBV2 to TRBJ1-2; D is possibly TRBD1 (5 bases). This CDR3 region has 11 residues. Per the germline V gene, CDR1 is SNHLY and CDR2 is FYNNEI. Trimming removed 8 bases from V and 6 bases from J, with 10 bases in between. CDR3 loop: CASGAENGYTF. In nucleotides, the CDR3 is TGTGCCAGCGGGGCGGAGAATGGCTACACCTTC.

The genes are TRBV10-3 and TRBJ1-6; D might be TRBD1 (5 bases). Germline values: CDR1 ENHRY, CDR2 SYGVKD. Trimming took off 6 bases at V and 7 bases at J, with 10 bases between the two ends. This CDR3 is 13 amino acids long. This CDR3 reads CAISGHSNSPLHF. The DNA for the CDR3 is TGTGCCATCAGCGGACACTCGAATTCACCCCTCCACTTT.

V gene TRBV3-1 (or the pseudogene TRBV3-2) combines with J gene TRBJ2-1; 8 bases are a match to TRBD2. The germline gives CDR1 LGHDT, CDR2 YNNKEL (reference sequence). V lost 5 bases to trimming and J lost 3 bases; unmatched junction nucleotides: 3. The CDR3 has 14 amino acids. CDR3 sequence (DNA): TGTGCCAGCAGCGAGCGGGGGTACTACAATGAGCAGTTCTTC. It codes for CASSERGYYNEQFF.

The chain recombines TRBV6-5 with TRBJ2-3, with D tentatively TRBD2 (7 bases). Per germline, CDR1 MNHEY and CDR2 SVGAGI. The CDR3 covers 15 residues. The CDR3 loop reads CVGRGGAQGTDTQYF. DNA for the CDR3: TGTGTCGGAAGGGGGGGGGCTCAAGGTACAGATACGCAGTATTTT.

V is TRBV5-1 and J is TRBJ1-1; a possible D gene is TRBD1 (6 bases). Germline-derived CDR1 and CDR2 are SGHRS and YFSETQ. The V end was cut by 0 bases, the J end by 1 base, with 13 bases between. CDR3 length: 16 residues. The CDR3 DNA sequence: TGCGCCAGCAGCTTGGTTTCAGGGGTTGGGAACACTGAAGCTTTCTTT. This translates into CASSLVSGVGNTEAFF.

This chain connects TRBV4-1 to TRBJ2-3; the match to TRBD1 covers 7 bases. CDR1 is MGHRA and CDR2 is YSYEKL in the germline V gene. V was clipped by 3 bases and J by 0 bases; unmatched bases: 9. This CDR3 comprises 17 residues. CDR3 DNA sequence: TGCGCCAGCAGCCAGATTCCGGGACAGACCAGCACAGATACGCAGTATTTT. Translated: CASSQIPGQTSTDTQYF.

This clone was counted between two and nine times. The chain links TRBV7-2 to TRBJ2-7; 10 nucleotides line up with TRBD2. The length of the CDR3 is 18 residues. Per germline, CDR1 SGHTA and CDR2 FQGNSA. V dropped 2 bases and J dropped 0; count of bases not matched to a gene: 10. The CDR3 region is CASSLNRASGGHSYEQYF. The CDR3 DNA is TGTGCCAGCAGCTTAAACCGGGCTAGCGGGGGCCACTCCTACGAGCAGTACTTC.

In the case of this clone: Other DNA sequences in this specimen translate into the identical CDR3. The CDR3 DNA reads TGCGCCAGCAGCTCGGGGACAGGGAACACTGAAGCTTTCTTT. It encodes CASSSGTGNTEAFF. The chain is built from TRBV5-1 and TRBJ1-1, with 8 bases aligning to TRBD1. Germline V gene lookup returns CDR1 SGHRS and CDR2 YFSETQ. The CDR3 totals 14 residues. Trimming at V came to 3 bases and at J to 1 base, leaving 2 bases not matched to a gene.